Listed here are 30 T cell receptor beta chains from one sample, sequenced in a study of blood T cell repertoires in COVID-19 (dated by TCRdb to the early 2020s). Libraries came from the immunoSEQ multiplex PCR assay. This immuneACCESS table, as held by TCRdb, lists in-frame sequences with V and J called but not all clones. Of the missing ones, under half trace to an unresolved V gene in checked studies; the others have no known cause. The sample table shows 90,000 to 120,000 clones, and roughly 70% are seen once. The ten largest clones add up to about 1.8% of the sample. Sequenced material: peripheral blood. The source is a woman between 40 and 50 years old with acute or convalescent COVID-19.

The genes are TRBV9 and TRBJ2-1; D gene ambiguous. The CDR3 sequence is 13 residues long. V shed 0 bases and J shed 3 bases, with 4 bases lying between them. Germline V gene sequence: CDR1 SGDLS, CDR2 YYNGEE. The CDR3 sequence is CASSVGHYNEQFF. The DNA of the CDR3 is TGTGCCAGCAGCGTAGGTCACTACAATGAGCAGTTCTTC.

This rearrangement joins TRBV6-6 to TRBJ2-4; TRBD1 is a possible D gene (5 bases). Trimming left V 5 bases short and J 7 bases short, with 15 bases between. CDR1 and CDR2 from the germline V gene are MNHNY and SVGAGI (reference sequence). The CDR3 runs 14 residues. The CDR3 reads CASSTDRPYNIQYF. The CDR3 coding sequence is TGTGCCAGCAGTACAGACAGACCATACAACATTCAGTACTTC.

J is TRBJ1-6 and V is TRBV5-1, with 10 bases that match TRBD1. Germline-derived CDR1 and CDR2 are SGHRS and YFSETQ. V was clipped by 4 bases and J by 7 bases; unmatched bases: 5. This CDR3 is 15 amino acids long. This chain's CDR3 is CASSPSGQGNSPLHF. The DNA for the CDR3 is TGCGCCAGCAGCCCCTCGGGACAGGGGAATTCACCCCTCCACTTT.

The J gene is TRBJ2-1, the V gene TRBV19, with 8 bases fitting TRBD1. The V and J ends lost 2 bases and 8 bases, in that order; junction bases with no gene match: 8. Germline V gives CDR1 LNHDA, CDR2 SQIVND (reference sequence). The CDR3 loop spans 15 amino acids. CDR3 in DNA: TGTGCCAGTAGTATACAGGGGGCGGGGTTGGATGAGCAGTTCTTC. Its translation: CASSIQGAGLDEQFF. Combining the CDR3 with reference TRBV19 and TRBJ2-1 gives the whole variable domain DGGITQSPKYLFRKEGQNVTLSCEQNLNHDAMYWYRQDPGQGLRLIYYSQIVNDFQKGDIAEGYSVSREKKESFPLTVTSAQKNPTAFYLCASSIQGAGLDEQFFGPGTRLTVL.

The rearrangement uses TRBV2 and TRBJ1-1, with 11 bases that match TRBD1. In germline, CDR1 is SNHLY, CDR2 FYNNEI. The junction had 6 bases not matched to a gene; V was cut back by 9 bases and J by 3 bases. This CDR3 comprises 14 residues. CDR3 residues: CASNWDRGDTEAFF. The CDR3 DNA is TGTGCCAGTAACTGGGACAGGGGGGACACTGAAGCTTTCTTT.

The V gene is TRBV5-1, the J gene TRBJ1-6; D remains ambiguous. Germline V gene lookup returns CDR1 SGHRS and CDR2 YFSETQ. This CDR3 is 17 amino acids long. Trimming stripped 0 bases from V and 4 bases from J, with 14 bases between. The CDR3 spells CASSLDPQSAYNSPLHF. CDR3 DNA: TGCGCCAGCAGCTTGGACCCCCAGAGCGCATATAATTCACCCCTCCACTTT. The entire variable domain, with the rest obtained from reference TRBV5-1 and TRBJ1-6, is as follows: KAGVTQTPRYLIKTRGQQVTLSCSPISGHRSVSWYQQTPGQGLQFLFEYFSETQRNKGNFPGRFSGRQFSNSRSEMNVSTLELGDSALYLCASSLDPQSAYNSPLHFGNGTRLTVT.

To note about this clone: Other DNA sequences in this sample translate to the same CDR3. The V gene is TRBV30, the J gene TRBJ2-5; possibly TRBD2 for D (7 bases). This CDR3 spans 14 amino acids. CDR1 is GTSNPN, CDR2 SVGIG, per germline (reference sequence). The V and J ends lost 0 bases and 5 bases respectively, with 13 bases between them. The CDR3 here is CAWSVGGAGETQYF. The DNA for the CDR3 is TGTGCCTGGAGTGTAGGGGGGGCCGGGGAGACCCAGTACTTC.

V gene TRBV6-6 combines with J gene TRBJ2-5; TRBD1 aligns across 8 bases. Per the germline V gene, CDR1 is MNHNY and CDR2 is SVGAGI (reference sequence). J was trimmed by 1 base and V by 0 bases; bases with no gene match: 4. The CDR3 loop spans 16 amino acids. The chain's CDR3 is CASSYSGQGLQETQYF. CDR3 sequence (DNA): TGTGCCAGCAGTTACTCCGGACAGGGCCTCCAAGAGACCCAGTACTTC.

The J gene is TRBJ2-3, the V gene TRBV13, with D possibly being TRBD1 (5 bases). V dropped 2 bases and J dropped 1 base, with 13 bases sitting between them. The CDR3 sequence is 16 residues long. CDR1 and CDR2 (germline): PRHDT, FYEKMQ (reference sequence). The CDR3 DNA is TGTGCCAGCAGCTTACTTTCAGGGTATGGCACAGATACGCAGTATTTT. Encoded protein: CASSLLSGYGTDTQYF. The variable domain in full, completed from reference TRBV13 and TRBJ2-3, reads AAGVIQSPRHLIKEKRETATLKCYPIPRHDTVYWYQQGPGQDPQFLISFYEKMQSDKGSIPDRFSAQQFSDYHSELNMSSLELGDSALYFCASSLLSGYGTDTQYFGPGTRLTVL.

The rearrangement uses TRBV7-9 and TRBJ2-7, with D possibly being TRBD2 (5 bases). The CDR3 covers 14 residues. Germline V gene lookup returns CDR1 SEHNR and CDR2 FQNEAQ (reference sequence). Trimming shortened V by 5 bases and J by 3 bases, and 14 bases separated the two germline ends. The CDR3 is CASSPGRGLYEQYF. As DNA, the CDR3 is TGTGCCAGCAGCCCGGGCAGAGGGCTCTACGAGCAGTACTTC.

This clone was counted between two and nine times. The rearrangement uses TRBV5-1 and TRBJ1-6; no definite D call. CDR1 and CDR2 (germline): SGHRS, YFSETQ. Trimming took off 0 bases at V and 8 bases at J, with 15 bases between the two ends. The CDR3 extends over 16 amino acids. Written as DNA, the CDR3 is TGCGCCAGCAGCTTGGATTCTCTGAGGAATTATTCACCCCTCCACTTT. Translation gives CASSLDSLRNYSPLHF.

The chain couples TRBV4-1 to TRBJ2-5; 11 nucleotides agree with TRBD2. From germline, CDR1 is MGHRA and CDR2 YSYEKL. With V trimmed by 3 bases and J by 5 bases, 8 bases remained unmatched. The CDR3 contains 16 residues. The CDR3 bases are TGCGCCAGCAGCCAGCTGGGACTAGCGGTAGGGGAGACCCAGTACTTC. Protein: CASSQLGLAVGETQYF.

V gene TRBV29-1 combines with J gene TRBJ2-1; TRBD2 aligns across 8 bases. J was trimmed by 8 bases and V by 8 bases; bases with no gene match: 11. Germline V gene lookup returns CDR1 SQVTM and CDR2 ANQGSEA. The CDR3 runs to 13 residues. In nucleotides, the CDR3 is TGCAGCCTCTACGGGGGGGGGCAGTATGAGCAGTTCTTC. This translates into CSLYGGGQYEQFF.

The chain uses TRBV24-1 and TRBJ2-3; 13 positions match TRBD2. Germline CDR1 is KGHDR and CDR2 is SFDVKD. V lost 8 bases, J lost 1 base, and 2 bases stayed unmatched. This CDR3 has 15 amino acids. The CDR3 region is CATTTSGGGTDTQYF. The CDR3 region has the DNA TGTGCCACCACCACTAGCGGGGGGGGCACAGATACGCAGTATTTT.

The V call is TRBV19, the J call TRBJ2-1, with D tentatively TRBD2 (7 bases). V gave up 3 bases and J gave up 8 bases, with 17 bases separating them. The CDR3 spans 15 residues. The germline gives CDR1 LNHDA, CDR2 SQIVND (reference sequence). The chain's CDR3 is CASSIRGLQSDEQFF. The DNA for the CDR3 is TGTGCCAGTAGTATCAGGGGACTACAAAGCGATGAGCAGTTCTTC. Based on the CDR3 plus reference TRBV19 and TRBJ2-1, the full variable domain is DGGITQSPKYLFRKEGQNVTLSCEQNLNHDAMYWYRQDPGQGLRLIYYSQIVNDFQKGDIAEGYSVSREKKESFPLTVTSAQKNPTAFYLCASSIRGLQSDEQFFGPGTRLTVL.

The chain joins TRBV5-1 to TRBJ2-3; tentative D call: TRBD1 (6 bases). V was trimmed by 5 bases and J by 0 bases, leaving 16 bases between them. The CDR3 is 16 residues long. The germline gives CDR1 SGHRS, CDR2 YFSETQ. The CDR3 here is CASRADTRGSTDTQYF. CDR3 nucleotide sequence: TGCGCCAGCAGAGCAGACACTAGGGGGAGCACAGATACGCAGTATTTT.

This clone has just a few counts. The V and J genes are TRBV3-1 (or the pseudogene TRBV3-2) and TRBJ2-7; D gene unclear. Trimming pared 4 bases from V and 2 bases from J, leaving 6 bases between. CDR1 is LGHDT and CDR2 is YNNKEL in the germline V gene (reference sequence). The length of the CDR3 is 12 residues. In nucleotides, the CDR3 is TGTGCCAGCAGCCTACAAACCTACGAGCAGTACTTC. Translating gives CASSLQTYEQYF.

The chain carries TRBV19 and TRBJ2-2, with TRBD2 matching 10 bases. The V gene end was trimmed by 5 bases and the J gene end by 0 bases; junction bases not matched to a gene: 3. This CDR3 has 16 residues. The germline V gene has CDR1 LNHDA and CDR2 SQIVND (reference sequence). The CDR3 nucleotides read TGTGCCAGTAGTCTTAGCGGGGGGTCGAACACCGGGGAGCTGTTTTTT. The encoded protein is CASSLSGGSNTGELFF.

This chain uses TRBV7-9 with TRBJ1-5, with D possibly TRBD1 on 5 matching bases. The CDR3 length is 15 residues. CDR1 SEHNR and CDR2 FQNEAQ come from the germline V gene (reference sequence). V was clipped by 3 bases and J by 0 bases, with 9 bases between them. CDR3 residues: CASSFGASSNQPQHF. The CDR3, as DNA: TGTGCCAGCAGCTTTGGGGCCTCTAGCAATCAGCCCCAGCATTTT.

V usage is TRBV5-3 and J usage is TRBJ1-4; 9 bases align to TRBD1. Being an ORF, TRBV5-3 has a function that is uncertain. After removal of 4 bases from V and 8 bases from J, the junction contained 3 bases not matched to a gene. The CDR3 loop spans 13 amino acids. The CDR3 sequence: CARSNGQGEKLFF. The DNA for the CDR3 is TGTGCCAGAAGCAACGGACAGGGGGAAAAACTGTTTTTT.

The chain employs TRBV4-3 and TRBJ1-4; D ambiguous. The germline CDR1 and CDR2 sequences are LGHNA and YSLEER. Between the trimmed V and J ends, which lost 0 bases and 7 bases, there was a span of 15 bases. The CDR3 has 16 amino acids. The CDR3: CASSQDKGRRSEKLFF. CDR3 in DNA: TGCGCCAGCAGCCAAGATAAGGGCCGGAGGAGTGAAAAACTGTTTTTT.

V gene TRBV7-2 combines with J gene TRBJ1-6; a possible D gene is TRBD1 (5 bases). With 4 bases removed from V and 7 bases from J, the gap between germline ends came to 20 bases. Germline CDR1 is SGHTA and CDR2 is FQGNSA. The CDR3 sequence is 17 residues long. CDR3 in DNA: TGTGCCAGCAGCTACCCGGGGGGAGGCGGGCGGAATTCACCCCTCCACTTT. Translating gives CASSYPGGGGRNSPLHF.

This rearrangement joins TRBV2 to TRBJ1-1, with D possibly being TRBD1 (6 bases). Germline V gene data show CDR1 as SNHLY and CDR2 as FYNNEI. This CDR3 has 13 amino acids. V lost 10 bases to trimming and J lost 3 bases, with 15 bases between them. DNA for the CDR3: TGTGCCACCCACAGGGAGGGGGACACTGAAGCTTTCTTT. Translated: CATHREGDTEAFF.

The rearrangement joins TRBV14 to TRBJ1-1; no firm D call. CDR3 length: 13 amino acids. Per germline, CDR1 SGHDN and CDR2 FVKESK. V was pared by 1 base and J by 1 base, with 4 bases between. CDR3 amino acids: CASSQVRNTEAFF. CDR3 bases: TGTGCCAGCAGCCAAGTCAGGAACACTGAAGCTTTCTTT.

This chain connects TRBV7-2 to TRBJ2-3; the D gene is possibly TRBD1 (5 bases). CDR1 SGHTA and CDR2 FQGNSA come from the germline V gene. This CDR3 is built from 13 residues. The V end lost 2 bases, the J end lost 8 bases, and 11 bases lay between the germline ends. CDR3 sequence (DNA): TGTGCCAGCAGCTTACCACAGGTCCCTACGCAGTATTTT. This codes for CASSLPQVPTQYF.

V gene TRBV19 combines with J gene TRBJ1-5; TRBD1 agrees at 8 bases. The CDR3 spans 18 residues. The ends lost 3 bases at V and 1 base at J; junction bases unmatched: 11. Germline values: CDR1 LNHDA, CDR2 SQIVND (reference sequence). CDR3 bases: TGTGCCAGTAGTATGGCCAGGGGGCGCCTGGGGAGCAATCAGCCCCAGCATTTT. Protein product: CASSMARGRLGSNQPQHF.

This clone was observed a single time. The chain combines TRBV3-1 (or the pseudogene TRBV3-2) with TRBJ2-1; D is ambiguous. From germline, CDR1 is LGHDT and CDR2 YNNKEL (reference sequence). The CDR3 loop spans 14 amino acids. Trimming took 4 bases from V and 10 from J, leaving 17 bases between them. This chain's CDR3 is CASSPMASAKEQFF. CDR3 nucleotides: TGTGCCAGCAGCCCTATGGCAAGCGCAAAGGAGCAGTTCTTC.

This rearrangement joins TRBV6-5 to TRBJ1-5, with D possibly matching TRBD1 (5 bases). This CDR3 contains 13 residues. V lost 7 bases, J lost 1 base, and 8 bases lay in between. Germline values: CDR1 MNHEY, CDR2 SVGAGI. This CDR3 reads CASTGGSNQPQHF. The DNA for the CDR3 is TGTGCCAGCACCGGGGGAAGCAATCAGCCCCAGCATTTT.

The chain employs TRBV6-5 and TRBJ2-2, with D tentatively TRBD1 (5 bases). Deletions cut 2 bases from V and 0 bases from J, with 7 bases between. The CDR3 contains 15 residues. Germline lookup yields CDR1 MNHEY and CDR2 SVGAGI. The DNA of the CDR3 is TGTGCCAGCAGTTACGGGGCTTCGAACACCGGGGAGCTGTTTTTT. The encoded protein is CASSYGASNTGELFF.

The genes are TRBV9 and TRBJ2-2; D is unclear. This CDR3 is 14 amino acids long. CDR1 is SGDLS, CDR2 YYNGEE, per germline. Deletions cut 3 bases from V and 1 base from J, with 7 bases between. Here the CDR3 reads CASSALLNTGELFF. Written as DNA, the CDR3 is TGTGCCAGCAGCGCCTTACTGAACACCGGGGAGCTGTTTTTT.